The 23 T cell receptor beta chains presented below share a single source sample, sequenced in a study of CXCR3-negative and CXCR3-positive naive CD8 T cells. 5' RACE with UMI labels generated the TRB cDNA libraries. Using the 5' RACE reads, TCRdb records one entry per CDR3 protein without DNA. The sample data list about 130,000 distinct CDR3 sequences. Source material: naive CXCR3- CD8+ T cells from blood. Subset here: CD45RO-CCR7+CD27+CD95- naive CD8+ T cells lacking CXCR3 (TNR3-). Every receptor here comes from a human donor in good health. Some clones in this sample may be carry-over from other donors' samples.

The chain couples TRBV7-3 to TRBJ2-1; absent DNA, TCRdb's TRBD2 call cannot be checked. This CDR3 has 13 residues. Per germline, CDR1 SGHTA and CDR2 FQGTGA. CDR3 protein: CASSSLPGDEQFF.

The V gene is TRBV29-1, the J gene TRBJ2-1. Germline CDR1 reads SQVTM; CDR2 reads ANQGSEA. This CDR3 spans 13 amino acids. CDR3 loop: CSVEGTTYNEQFF.

The chain employs TRBV4-2 and TRBJ1-2; TCRdb outputs TRBD1, but without DNA this stays unchecked. The CDR3 has 17 amino acids. Per germline, CDR1 LGHNA and CDR2 YNFKEQ. The CDR3 protein is CASSQVSGTPTNYGYTF.

V gene TRBV27 combines with J gene TRBJ2-7; with no DNA, the TCRdb D assignment of TRBD1 cannot be verified. There are 15 residues in the CDR3. The germline V gene has CDR1 MNHEY and CDR2 SMNVEV (reference sequence). The CDR3 sequence is CASSFGTGVTYEQYF.

V usage is TRBV21-1 and J usage is TRBJ1-1; TCRdb calls TRBD1, which cannot be checked without DNA. TRBV21-1 is a documented pseudogene. CDR3 length equals 16 residues. The CDR3 region is CASRYIRTGGNTEAFF.

The chain recombines TRBV15 with TRBJ2-3; TCRdb reports TRBD1, a call that lacks DNA to check it against. The germline V gene has CDR1 LNHNV and CDR2 YYDKDF (reference sequence). CDR3 size: 19 residues. The CDR3 spells CATSGPPIVARRNSDTQYF.

The CDR3: CAWSFNADYGYTF. This sequence joins TRBV30 and TRBJ1-2. In germline, CDR1 is GTSNPN, CDR2 SVGIG (reference sequence). This CDR3 has 13 amino acids.

The chain couples TRBV5-1 to TRBJ2-2; checking the TCRdb D call of TRBD2 is not possible without DNA. Germline assignment: CDR1 SGHRS and CDR2 YFSETQ. CDR3 length: 16 amino acids. CDR3 residues: CASSLLAGFSPGELLF.

This chain links TRBV3-1 with TRBJ2-2. The CDR3 sequence is 15 residues long. From germline, CDR1 is LGHDT and CDR2 YNNKEL (reference sequence). The CDR3 loop is CASSQAGYGTGELFF. Complete variable domain (other parts from reference TRBV3-1 and TRBJ2-2): DTAVSQTPKYLVTQMGNDKSIKCEQNLGHDTMYWYKQDSKKFLKIMFSYNNKELIINETVPNRFSPKSPDKAHLNLHINSLELGDSAVYFCASSQAGYGTGELFFGEGSRLTVL.

The gene calls are TRBV4-2 and TRBJ2-1; TCRdb's assignment of TRBD2 cannot be checked, as there is no DNA. Germline-derived CDR1 and CDR2 are LGHNA and YNFKEQ. The CDR3 runs to 16 residues. The CDR3 sequence: CASSQGSSGGANEQFF.

The J gene is TRBJ2-3, the V gene TRBV14; the D gene TCRdb calls, TRBD1, cannot be checked with no DNA. CDR3 length: 14 amino acids. Per the germline V gene, CDR1 is SGHDN and CDR2 is FVKESK. Here the CDR3 reads CASSSRDREDTQYF.

The rearrangement uses TRBV7-2 and TRBJ2-1; as DNA is missing, the TRBD1 call by TCRdb cannot be tested. The CDR3 length is 16 residues. From germline, CDR1 is SGHTA and CDR2 FQGNSA. CDR3 loop: CASSPPGQGKDNEQFF.

The chain recombines TRBV4-2 with TRBJ1-1. CDR3 length equals 13 residues. Per germline, CDR1 LGHNA and CDR2 YNFKEQ. CDR3 protein: CASSQGLETEAFF.

V is TRBV29-1 and J is TRBJ2-1; TCRdb selects TRBD2, and the lack of DNA leaves this call unchecked. Germline loops: CDR1 SQVTM, CDR2 ANQGSEA. The CDR3 has 14 residues. CDR3: CSVGGGSGGTEQFF.

CDR3: CPSSPTGYNEQFF. The rearrangement uses TRBV14 and TRBJ2-1; TCRdb designates TRBD1, a call that cannot be tested without DNA. The germline V gene has CDR1 SGHDN and CDR2 FVKESK. There are 13 residues in the CDR3.

The CDR3 here is CASTTDEDTDTQYF. The V call is TRBV12-3 or TRBV12-4, the J call TRBJ2-3. There are 14 residues in the CDR3.

V and J are TRBV6-5 and TRBJ2-5; TCRdb selects TRBD1, and the lack of DNA leaves this call unchecked. CDR1 is MNHEY, CDR2 SVGAGI, per germline. This CDR3 spans 14 amino acids. The CDR3 region is CASSSTGGEETQYF.

The chain couples TRBV7-8 to TRBJ2-7. CDR1 is SGHVS and CDR2 is FQNEAQ in the germline V gene. The CDR3 is made up of 15 amino acids. The CDR3 sequence is CASSFSGYRAYEQYF.

J is TRBJ1-1 and V is TRBV6-5; TCRdb returns TRBD1, unconfirmable since there is no DNA. Germline V gives CDR1 MNHEY, CDR2 SVGAGI. This CDR3 has 14 amino acids. This CDR3 is CASSYPARVGEAFF.

The V gene is TRBV28, the J gene TRBJ2-7; TCRdb names TRBD1, which stays unverified in the absence of DNA. This CDR3 spans 13 amino acids. Germline loops: CDR1 MDHEN, CDR2 SYDVKM. This chain's CDR3 is CASSLGDRYEQYF. The variable domain in full, completed from reference TRBV28 and TRBJ2-7, reads DVKVTQSSRYLVKRTGEKVFLECVQDMDHENMFWYRQDPGLGLRLIYFSYDVKMKEKGDIPEGYSVSREKKERFSLILESASTNQTSMYLCASSLGDRYEQYFGPGTRLTVT.

The chain joins TRBV7-2 to TRBJ2-1; the D call from TCRdb, TRBD2, cannot be confirmed without DNA. Germline CDR1 and CDR2: SGHTA and FQGNSA. There are 14 residues in the CDR3. The CDR3 loop is CASSLAGLVNEQFF. The full variable domain, in which reference TRBV7-2 and TRBJ2-1 provide the parts outside the CDR3, is GAGVSQSPSNKVTEKGKDVELRCDPISGHTALYWYRQSLGQGLEFLIYFQGNSAPDKSGLPSDRFSAERTGGSVSTLTIQRTQQEDSAVYLCASSLAGLVNEQFFGPGTRLTVL.

The CDR3 here is CASRIGQSSSYEQYF. The V call is TRBV27, the J call TRBJ2-7; checking the TCRdb D call of TRBD1 is not possible without DNA. The CDR3 is 15 residues long. Per germline, CDR1 MNHEY and CDR2 SMNVEV (reference sequence).

This chain connects TRBV9 to TRBJ2-7; the D call of TRBD1 rests on TCRdb alone, since no DNA is present to check it. Germline CDR1 reads SGDLS; CDR2 reads YYNGEE. The length of the CDR3 is 15 residues. CDR3 in amino acids: CASSVSPGISYEQYF.